This T cell receptor beta chain is drawn from a study of blood T cells in healthy people across ages. Findings and caveats of the study: Any changes in expanded clonotypes were possibly confounded, as donor CMV status remained unknown.

Trimming removed 0 bases from V and 6 bases from J; junction bases left unmatched: 17. CDR3 length equals 18 residues. CDR1 and CDR2 (germline): DFQATT, SNEGSKA (reference sequence). Using a J-beta primer mix together with a sample-barcoded 5' primer, a second PCR was run for about 7 to 12 cycles. TCRdb reprocessed the 5' RACE reads with MiXCR, giving one entry per CDR3 protein. The sample lists hundreds of thousands of distinct CDR3 sequences; approximately 40% were seen once. This clonotype was detected only a few times. The antigen remains unidentified. The V and J genes are TRBV20-1 and TRBJ1-2; 9 nucleotides agree with TRBD1. Sequencing was carried out using blood. This clonotype originated in a man older than 75 in good health. This CDR3 reads CSARDSRRAGQGWDGYTF. CDR3 DNA sequence: TGCAGTGCTAGAGATTCCCGGCGCGCGGGACAGGGTTGGGATGGCTACACCTTC.